This T cell receptor beta chain was captured in a study of cytomegalovirus exposure and HLA in healthy donors. Turning to the study itself: Earlier sequencing of 150 million to 200 million T cells yielded fewer than 140 million unique TCR beta sequences. Of the donors genotyped, approximately 410 in all, 75% to 85% fell in the Caucasian-associated ancestry cluster.

The CDR3 contains 12 residues. Trimming took 10 bases from V and 0 from J, leaving 7 bases between them. CDR1 is LNHDA and CDR2 is SQIVND in the germline V gene (reference sequence). The study ran its PCR with 60 Vbeta and 13 Jbeta primers. Generated by immunoSEQ multiplex PCR, the TCRdb table keeps only in-frame clones and is missing some. The data show 85,000 to 130,000 clones, around 80% seen once. The specimen was PBMCs. This TCR was sampled from a man aged 40-49 years in good health and CMV-seronegative. V gene TRBV19 combines with J gene TRBJ1-5, with unresolved D. CDR3 nucleotides: TGTGCCACCTCGGGTAGCAATCAGCCCCAGCATTTT. Its translation: CATSGSNQPQHF. Based on the CDR3 plus reference TRBV19 and TRBJ1-5, the full variable domain is DGGITQSPKYLFRKEGQNVTLSCEQNLNHDAMYWYRQDPGQGLRLIYYSQIVNDFQKGDIAEGYSVSREKKESFPLTVTSAQKNPTAFYLCATSGSNQPQHFGDGTRLSIL.